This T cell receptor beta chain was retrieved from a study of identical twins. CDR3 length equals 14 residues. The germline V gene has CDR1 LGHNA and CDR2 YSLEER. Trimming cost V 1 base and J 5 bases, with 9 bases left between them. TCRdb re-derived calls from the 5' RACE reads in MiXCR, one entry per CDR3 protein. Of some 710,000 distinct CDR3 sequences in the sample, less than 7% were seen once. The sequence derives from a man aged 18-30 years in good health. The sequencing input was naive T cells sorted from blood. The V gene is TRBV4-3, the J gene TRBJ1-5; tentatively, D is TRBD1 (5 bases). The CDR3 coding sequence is TGCGCCAGCAGCCAAGTGGTCAGGGATCAGCCCCAGCATTTT. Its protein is CASSQVVRDQPQHF.